These T cell receptor beta chains were read from a single sample in a study of T cell repertoires in cytomegalovirus infection. The antigens for these receptors are not known. MiXCR, run by TCRdb on the reads, gives a single entry per CDR3 protein. Of 250,000 to 300,000 distinct CDR3 sequences in the sample, 22% were seen once. The specimen comprised cultured PBMCs, sampled from culture after CMV antigen stimulation. Receptors originate from a human donor in good health (CMV status not recorded). Some clones in this sample may be carry-over from other donors' samples. CDR3s include the opening cysteine and the closing phenylalanine or tryptophan. D genes are given only for firm matches. For some rows the clone size is stated as once, few or many, or as a class when expanded; others skip it.

>-|many|TRBJ1-2|TRBV7-2
TGTGCCAGCAGCTTGGCCGGGTCAAGAGGCTACACCTTC
CASSLAGSRGYTF
>-|few|TRBJ2-5|TRBV11-2
TGTGCCAGCAGCTTCGGAGAACAAGAGACCCAGTACTTC
CASSFGEQETQYF
>-|many|TRBJ2-7|TRBV7-3
TGTGCCAGCAGCTCGGAACCATCGGGGGACTACGAGCAGTACTTC
CASSSEPSGDYEQYF
>TRBD1|many|TRBJ2-2|TRBV7-3
TGTGCCAGCAGCATGACAGGGGACAACACCGGGGAGCTGTTTTTT
CASSMTGDNTGELFF
>TRBD1|-|TRBJ1-1|TRBV9
TGTGCCAGCAGCGGACCGGGACAGGGAAGGGATGCTTTCTTT
CASSGPGQGRDAFF
>-|-|TRBJ1-2|TRBV12-3/TRBV12-4
TGTGCCAGCAGTCAACGGACGATTAACGGCTACACCTTC
CASSQRTINGYTF
>TRBD2|few|TRBJ2-2|TRBV7-9
TGTGCCAGCAGCTTAGCGTCCTTAGCGGGGAACACCGGGGAGCTGTTTTTT
CASSLASLAGNTGELFF
>-|-|TRBJ2-5|TRBV4-1
TGCGCCAGCAGCTTCCAGGGTGTATCCGGGACCCAGTACTTC
CASSFQGVSGTQYF
>-|few|TRBJ1-2|TRBV2
TGTGCCAGCAATCGGGGCAGAACGTACTACACCTTC
CASNRGRTYYTF
>-|few|TRBJ1-5|TRBV15
TGTGCCACCAGCAGAGATCCCGGTCCCAATCAGCCCCAGCATTTT
CATSRDPGPNQPQHF
>TRBD2|-|TRBJ2-1|TRBV19
TGTGCCAGTAGTCGGGGACTAGCGGGAGACAATGAGCAGTTCTTC
CASSRGLAGDNEQFF
>-|-|TRBJ1-5|TRBV6-1
TGTGCCAGCAGTTTCGCCCTATCGGGACAGCCCCAGCATTTT
CASSFALSGQPQHF
>-|-|TRBJ2-7|TRBV7-9
TGTGCCAGCAGCTTCCCTAGCCGTCTCCCCTACGAGCAGTACTTC
CASSFPSRLPYEQYF
>TRBD2|few|TRBJ2-7|TRBV6-2/TRBV6-3
TGTGCCAGCAGTCGTTCCGGGACTAGCGGGCAATTCTCCTACGAGCAGTACTTC
CASSRSGTSGQFSYEQYF
>TRBD1|many|TRBJ2-7|TRBV7-2
TGTGCCAGCAGGACCGGGACAGTTAGCTACGAGCAGTACTTC
CASRTGTVSYEQYF
>-|-|TRBJ2-2|TRBV6-1
TGTGCCATCGCAGGGGTTTTCGGGACCGGGGAGCTGTTTTTT
CAIAGVFGTGELFF
>-|-|TRBJ2-1|TRBV7-9
TGTGCCAGCAGCTTAGCTCTCAATGAGCAGTTCTTC
CASSLALNEQFF
>TRBD1|few|TRBJ1-5|TRBV24-1
TGTGCCACCAGTAAGACAGGGGAGAGCAATCAGCCCCAGCATTTT
CATSKTGESNQPQHF
>TRBD1|-|TRBJ1-5|TRBV19
TGTGCCAGTAGAGCCGATGGGACAGTCAATCAGCCCCAGCATTTT
CASRADGTVNQPQHF
>TRBD2|few|TRBJ2-1|TRBV11-2
TGTGCCAGCAGCTTAGGGCGGGAGGGTTCCCCCCAGTATGAGCAGTTCTTC
CASSLGREGSPQYEQFF
>TRBD2|-|TRBJ2-2|TRBV5-1
TGCGCCAGCAGCCCGGAGGGTAGCGGGAAGTATAAAGCCGGGGAGCTGTTTTTT
CASSPEGSGKYKAGELFF
>TRBD2|many|TRBJ2-7|TRBV6-1
TGTGCCAGCAGTTCCGGGGGAGGGACCTACGAGCAGTACTTC
CASSSGGGTYEQYF
>TRBD2|few|TRBJ2-2|TRBV20-1
TGCAGTGCTAGACTAAAATCTTTGGGGACTAGCGGCTACACCGGGGAGCTGTTTTTT
CSARLKSLGTSGYTGELFF
>TRBD2|many|TRBJ2-7|TRBV7-2
TGTGCCAGCAGCTTAGAGGTTAGCGGGGCTGCTGACTACGAGCAGTACTTC
CASSLEVSGAADYEQYF
>TRBD2|many|TRBJ2-1|TRBV7-9
TGTGCCAGCAGCTTAGACGCGGGAGTAGAGCAGTTCTTC
CASSLDAGVEQFF
>-|-|TRBJ1-5|TRBV18
TGTGCCAGCTCGCAAGGGACAACTCAGCCCCAGCATTTT
CASSQGTTQPQHF
>-|-|TRBJ1-2|TRBV5-4
TGTGCCAGCTCTCCCTTGATGCCACAGGTGCTCTATGGCTACACCTTC
CASSPLMPQVLYGYTF
>-|once|TRBJ2-1|TRBV7-6
TGTGTCAGCAGCTTAGGACGGAATGAGCAGTTCTTC
CVSSLGRNEQFF
>-|many|TRBJ2-5|TRBV12-3/TRBV12-4
TGTGCCAGCAGTTCGCCTACAGGTCCATTGTCAGAGACCCAGTACTTC
CASSSPTGPLSETQYF
>-|many|TRBJ2-1|TRBV7-8
TGTGCCAGCAGCCTAAATCCGGGACCCAATGAGCAGTTCTTC
CASSLNPGPNEQFF
>-|-|TRBJ1-4|TRBV19
TGTGCCAGTAGTGCATCGGGGTTAGAACTGTTTTTT
CASSASGLELFF
>-|few|TRBJ2-3|TRBV6-2/TRBV6-3
TGTGCCAGCATGAGGAGCGGAGGACTCACAGATACGCAGTATTTT
CASMRSGGLTDTQYF
>-|-|TRBJ1-1|TRBV11-2
TGTGCCAGCAGCTTAGATCTGTCCGGGTCTGAAGCTTTCTTT
CASSLDLSGSEAFF